This TCR beta chain was captured by sequencing in a study of blood T cell repertoires in COVID-19. Study context: T cells, B-cell-depleted T cells, or PBMCs provided the cDNA or gDNA that served as material.

Per the authors' pipeline: Scientists estimated how many nucleated cells there were by amplifying reference gene primers. Data came from immunoSEQ multiplex PCR; TCRdb stores just in-frame clones and leaves some out. V and J calls and clone size come straight from that table; D and trimming were deduced from the DNA. Here the sample spans 95,000 to 150,000 clones, about four fifths being singletons. Germline V gene data show CDR1 as MNHEY and CDR2 as SVGAGI. This CDR3 is built from 15 residues. V gave up 2 bases and J gave up 3 bases; unmatched junction bases: 6. Sequenced: peripheral blood. The rearrangement links TRBV6-5 to TRBJ2-7; TRBD1 aligns across 8 bases. This clonotype was obtained from a man older than 75 with active or convalescent COVID-19. CDR3 sequence reads: CASSYLAGGIYEQYF. The CDR3 region has the DNA TGTGCCAGCAGTTACCTCGCAGGGGGCATCTACGAGCAGTACTTC.